The 22 T cell receptor beta chains below all came from one sample that was sequenced in a study of cytomegalovirus exposure and HLA in healthy donors (dated by TCRdb to the late 2010s). The library was generated by the immunoSEQ multiplex PCR assay. For the multiplex PCR, a mixture combining 60 forward primers for TCR Vbeta segments and 13 reverse primers for TCR Jbeta segments was used. TCRdb retrieved this table from immuneACCESS and kept in-frame rearrangements only. Not all clones are present; in checked studies, unresolved V genes account for under half, and no reason is known for the remainder. The sample has 130,000 or so clones on record, around three quarters of them singletons. The leading ten clones occupy just under 6.5% of the sample. The source material was PBMCs. These receptors were obtained from a woman aged 40 to 50 in good health and CMV-seronegative.

The gene calls are TRBV2 and TRBJ2-2; TRBD2 agrees at 10 bases. Germline assignment: CDR1 SNHLY and CDR2 FYNNEI. The CDR3 has 15 amino acids. J was trimmed by 5 bases and V by 6 bases; bases with no gene match: 6. DNA for the CDR3: TGTGCCAGCAGGCTACTAGCGGGACAAACCGGGGAGCTGTTTTTT. Its protein product is CASRLLAGQTGELFF.

The chain couples TRBV6-5 to TRBJ1-1, with D possibly TRBD1 on 5 matching bases. Trimming removed 5 bases from V and 1 base from J, with 11 bases in between. The CDR3 contains 14 residues. The germline V gene has CDR1 MNHEY and CDR2 SVGAGI. The CDR3 bases are TGTGCCAGCAGTGACCAGGGAAGGAACACTGAAGCTTTCTTT. Protein product: CASSDQGRNTEAFF.

This clone was counted only a few times. The V call is TRBV7-2, the J call TRBJ2-1, with TRBD2 matching 7 bases. Germline V CDR1 and CDR2: SGHTA, FQGNSA. J lost 0 bases, V lost 7 bases, and 9 bases had no gene match. This CDR3 spans 16 amino acids. This CDR3 is CASNWGGSGSYNEQFF. CDR3 DNA sequence: TGTGCCAGCAACTGGGGCGGGAGTGGCTCCTACAATGAGCAGTTCTTC. Full variable domain (outside the CDR3, taken from reference TRBV7-2 and TRBJ2-1): GAGVSQSPSNKVTEKGKDVELRCDPISGHTALYWYRQSLGQGLEFLIYFQGNSAPDKSGLPSDRFSAERTGGSVSTLTIQRTQQEDSAVYLCASNWGGSGSYNEQFFGPGTRLTVL.

The CDR3 loop reads CASRGLNTEAFF. DNA of the CDR3: TGTGCCAGCAGGGGGCTGAACACTGAAGCTTTCTTT. The rearrangement uses TRBV6-5 and TRBJ1-1; TRBD1 is a possible D gene (5 bases). V shed 6 bases and J shed 0 bases, with 5 bases lying between them. The CDR3 covers 12 residues. Germline assignment: CDR1 MNHEY and CDR2 SVGAGI.

The rearrangement uses TRBV5-4 and TRBJ1-2; 10 positions match TRBD1. CDR1 and CDR2 (germline): SGHNT, YYREEE (reference sequence). The trim removed 6 bases at V and 7 bases at J, leaving 15 bases unmatched. There are 16 residues in the CDR3. DNA for the CDR3: TGTGCCAGCACCCGAGTACCGGGACAGGGGAAGGTTGGCTACACCTTC. This gives the protein CASTRVPGQGKVGYTF.

The rearrangement joins TRBV11-2 to TRBJ2-5; D call uncertain. The ends were cut back, 4 bases at V and 2 bases at J, with 11 bases in the middle. The V gene's germline CDR1 is SGHAT and CDR2 FQNNGV. This CDR3 contains 14 residues. Here the CDR3 reads CASSSRQIQETQYF. Written as DNA, the CDR3 is TGTGCCAGCAGCTCGAGACAAATTCAAGAGACCCAGTACTTC.

The V gene is TRBV5-1, the J gene TRBJ2-5, with D possibly matching TRBD2 (7 bases). CDR1 and CDR2 (germline): SGHRS, YFSETQ. V was cut by 0 bases and J by 4 bases, with 13 bases left in between. The CDR3 is 15 amino acids. The CDR3 loop reads CASSLVGGQGETQYF. The CDR3 nucleotides read TGCGCCAGCAGCTTGGTCGGGGGGCAAGGAGAGACCCAGTACTTC.

In this sample, this clone turned up a few times. The chain links TRBV4-2 to TRBJ2-7, with 8 bases aligning to TRBD2. This CDR3 is built from 15 residues. Germline CDR1 LGHNA, CDR2 YNFKEQ. V lost 1 base, J lost 6 bases, and 8 bases stayed unmatched. CDR3 nucleotides: TGTGCCAGCAGCCAAGTTACGGGAGGGTCGCGCGAGCAGTACTTC. Its protein product is CASSQVTGGSREQYF.

This chain connects TRBV6-6 to TRBJ1-2; possible D gene TRBD1, 6 bases. Germline V gives CDR1 MNHNY, CDR2 SVGAGI (reference sequence). This CDR3 is built from 13 residues. V was trimmed by 5 bases and J by 5 bases, leaving 12 bases between them. CDR3 loop: CASSPGQLYGYTF. The CDR3 DNA reads TGTGCCAGCAGTCCCGGACAGCTTTATGGCTACACCTTC.

V and J are TRBV7-2 and TRBJ2-7, with D unclear. The V gene's germline CDR1 is SGHTA and CDR2 FQGNSA. CDR3 size: 13 residues. V gave up 4 bases and J gave up 4 bases, with 11 bases separating them. For the CDR3, the DNA is TGTGCCAGCAGCTCCTCTCCACTATACGAGCAGTACTTC. Its protein is CASSSSPLYEQYF.

V usage is TRBV28 and J usage is TRBJ2-7; no firm D call. The germline gives CDR1 MDHEN, CDR2 SYDVKM. The CDR3 contains 12 residues. The germline V and J ends were trimmed by 3 bases and 3 bases, with 6 bases remaining between them. DNA of the CDR3: TGTGCCAGCAGTTTCCAAAACTACGAGCAGTACTTC. Its translation: CASSFQNYEQYF.

In its sample, this clone was seen once. The V call is TRBV7-2, the J call TRBJ2-3; D ambiguous. Between the trimmed V and J ends, which lost 3 bases and 1 base, there was a span of 8 bases. Germline assignment: CDR1 SGHTA and CDR2 FQGNSA. CDR3 length equals 14 residues. CDR3 DNA sequence: TGTGCCAGCAGCTTCGATGCGGGCACAGATACGCAGTATTTT. Its translation: CASSFDAGTDTQYF.

This chain connects TRBV10-3 to TRBJ2-7, with 11 bases matching TRBD2. Germline V gene sequence: CDR1 ENHRY, CDR2 SYGVKD. This CDR3 comprises 15 residues. The J segment lost 2 bases and the V segment lost 5 bases, leaving 5 bases of the junction unmatched. For the CDR3, the DNA is TGTGCCATCAGTCCGGGACTAGCGGCCGCCTACGAGCAGTACTTC. Translation: CAISPGLAAAYEQYF.

The CDR3 nucleotides are TGTGCCACCAGCAGAGTGGGGGCAGGGGTGAGCGAAAAACTGTTTTTT. Translating it yields CATSRVGAGVSEKLFF. The chain links TRBV15 to TRBJ1-4; D is possibly TRBD1 (6 bases). The V gene's germline CDR1 is LNHNV and CDR2 YYDKDF (reference sequence). The ends were cut back, 1 base at V and 8 bases at J, with 17 bases in the middle. This CDR3 is 16 amino acids long.

The CDR3 DNA is TGTGCCAGCAGCTATATCACAGATACGCAGTATTTT. It yields the protein CASSYITDTQYF. The chain recombines TRBV7-9 with TRBJ2-3; no clear D gene. Germline V gene sequence: CDR1 SEHNR, CDR2 FQNEAQ (reference sequence). Trimming removed 4 bases from V and 2 bases from J, with 4 bases in between. The CDR3 runs to 12 residues.

This chain's CDR3 is CASSLGLADPRETQYF. The CDR3 DNA is TGTGCCAGCAGCTTAGGACTAGCGGACCCTAGGGAGACCCAGTACTTC. V usage is TRBV7-2 and J usage is TRBJ2-5; 9 nucleotides agree with TRBD2. CDR1 is SGHTA and CDR2 is FQGNSA in the germline V gene. The length of the CDR3 is 16 residues. V was pared by 1 base and J by 5 bases, with 8 bases of the junction left unmatched.

CDR3 in amino acids: CASSSRLGQRPDEQFF. CDR3 bases: TGTGCCAGCAGCTCTAGATTGGGACAGAGGCCCGACGAGCAGTTCTTC. The chain has TRBV7-6 and TRBJ2-1; TRBD1 matches at 7 bases. The CDR3 is 16 amino acids. Germline V gene lookup returns CDR1 SGHVS and CDR2 FNYEAQ. With 4 bases clipped from V and 10 bases from J, the junction kept 16 bases outside the gene matches.

This chain connects TRBV5-6 to TRBJ2-7, with D unresolved. Germline loops: CDR1 SGHDT, CDR2 YYEEEE. The V end was cut by 3 bases, the J end by 4 bases, with 20 bases between. The CDR3 has 16 residues. The CDR3: CASSSISPAKRYEQYF. The CDR3, as DNA: TGTGCCAGCAGCTCTATTTCACCCGCAAAACGTTACGAGCAGTACTTC.

The rearrangement joins TRBV19 to TRBJ2-6; D may be TRBD1 (5 bases). Trimming shortened V by 3 bases and J by 0 bases, and 6 bases separated the two germline ends. This CDR3 is 15 amino acids long. Germline V gene lookup returns CDR1 LNHDA and CDR2 SQIVND (reference sequence). The CDR3 sequence: CASSIRDSGANVLTF. In DNA, the CDR3 is TGTGCCAGTAGTATCAGGGACTCTGGGGCCAACGTCCTGACTTTC.

This clone was recorded a few times. The chain employs TRBV5-5 and TRBJ2-1; possible D gene TRBD2, 6 bases. Deletions cut 2 bases from V and 1 base from J, with 22 bases between. Germline loops: CDR1 SGHKS, CDR2 YYEKEE (reference sequence). The length of the CDR3 is 19 residues. In DNA form, the CDR3 reads TGTGCCAGCAGCTTAAATAACCCTGGGACTCCTTTATCCTACAATGAGCAGTTCTTC. It specifies CASSLNNPGTPLSYNEQFF.

V gene TRBV5-1 combines with J gene TRBJ2-7; D unresolved. This CDR3 region has 15 residues. V was cut by 0 bases and J by 3 bases, with 13 bases left in between. Germline V lookup: CDR1 SGHRS, CDR2 YFSETQ. CDR3 loop: CASSLAMGTSYEQYF. CDR3 bases: TGCGCCAGCAGCTTGGCTATGGGCACAAGCTACGAGCAGTACTTC.

The chain is built from TRBV28 and TRBJ1-3; D unresolved. Germline CDR1 MDHEN, CDR2 SYDVKM. V was cut by 1 base and J by 9 bases, with 7 bases left in between. The CDR3 has 12 residues. The DNA of the CDR3 is TGTGCCAGCAGTTTATCCGGGGTCACCATATATTTT. This sequence encodes CASSLSGVTIYF.